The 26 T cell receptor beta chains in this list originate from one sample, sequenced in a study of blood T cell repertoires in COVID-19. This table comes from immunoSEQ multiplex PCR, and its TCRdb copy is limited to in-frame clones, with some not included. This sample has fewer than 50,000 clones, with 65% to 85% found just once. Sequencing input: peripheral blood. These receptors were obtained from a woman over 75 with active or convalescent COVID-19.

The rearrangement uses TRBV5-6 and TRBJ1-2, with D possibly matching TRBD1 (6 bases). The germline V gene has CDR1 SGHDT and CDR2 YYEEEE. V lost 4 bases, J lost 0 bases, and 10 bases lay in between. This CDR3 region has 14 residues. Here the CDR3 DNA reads TGTGCCAGCAGCAGGGACACAACTAACTATGGCTACACCTTC. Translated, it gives CASSRDTTNYGYTF.

The CDR3 coding sequence is TGTGCCAGCAGCCCCATGACTAGCTCTCCAGATACGCAGTATTTT. Its protein product is CASSPMTSSPDTQYF. The gene calls are TRBV7-6 and TRBJ2-3; 7 nucleotides match TRBD2. Germline V gene data show CDR1 as SGHVS and CDR2 as FNYEAQ. This CDR3 spans 15 amino acids. V gave up 5 bases and J gave up 4 bases; unmatched junction bases: 9.

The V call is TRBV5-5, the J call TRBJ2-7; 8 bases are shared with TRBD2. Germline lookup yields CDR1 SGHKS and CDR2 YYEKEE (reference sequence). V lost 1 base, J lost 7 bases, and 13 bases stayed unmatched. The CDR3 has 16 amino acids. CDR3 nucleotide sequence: TGTGCCAGCAGCTTGCTTAGTGGCGGGAGGTTCGGGGAGCAGTACTTC. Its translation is CASSLLSGGRFGEQYF.

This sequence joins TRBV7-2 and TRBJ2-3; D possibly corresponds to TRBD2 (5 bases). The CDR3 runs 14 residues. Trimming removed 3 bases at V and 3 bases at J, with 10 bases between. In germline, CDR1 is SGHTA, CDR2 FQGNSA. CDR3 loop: CASSLDFDTDTQYF. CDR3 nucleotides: TGTGCCAGCAGCTTGGACTTCGATACAGATACGCAGTATTTT.

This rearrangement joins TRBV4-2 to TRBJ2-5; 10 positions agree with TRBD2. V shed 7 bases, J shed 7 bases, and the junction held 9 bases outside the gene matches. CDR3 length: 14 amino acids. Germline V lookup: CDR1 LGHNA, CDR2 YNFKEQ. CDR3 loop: CASKTSGQEGTQYF. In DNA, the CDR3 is TGTGCCAGCAAGACTAGCGGGCAAGAGGGGACCCAGTACTTC.

CDR3 nucleotide sequence: TGTGCCAGCAGCCAAGAGGGGCGGCGTGGAAACACCATATATTTT. Protein: CASSQEGRRGNTIYF. The chain couples TRBV3-1 (or the pseudogene TRBV3-2) to TRBJ1-3, with D perhaps TRBD1 (5 bases). V gave up 0 bases and J gave up 3 bases, with 9 bases separating them. Germline V CDR1 and CDR2: LGHDT, YNNKEL (reference sequence). This CDR3 is built from 15 residues.

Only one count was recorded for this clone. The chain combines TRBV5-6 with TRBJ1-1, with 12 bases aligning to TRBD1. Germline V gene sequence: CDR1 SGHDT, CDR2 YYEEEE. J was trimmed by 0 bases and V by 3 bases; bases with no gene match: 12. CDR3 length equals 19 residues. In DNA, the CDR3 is TGTGCCAGCAGCTCCGCCGGGACAGGGGGCGGCGGTGTGAACACTGAAGCTTTCTTT. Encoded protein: CASSSAGTGGGGVNTEAFF. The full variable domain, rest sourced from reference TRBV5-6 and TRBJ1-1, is DAGVTQSPTHLIKTRGQQVTLRCSPKSGHDTVSWYQQALGQGPQFIFQYYEEEERQRGNFPDRFSGHQFPNYSSELNVNALLLGDSALYLCASSSAGTGGGGVNTEAFFGQGTRLTVV.

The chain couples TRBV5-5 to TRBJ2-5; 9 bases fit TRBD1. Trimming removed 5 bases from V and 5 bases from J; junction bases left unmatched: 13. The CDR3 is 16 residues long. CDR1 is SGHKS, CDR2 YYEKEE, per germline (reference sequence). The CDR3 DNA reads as TGTGCCAGCAGTACATTGAAACAGGGGGCTTGGGAGACCCAGTACTTC. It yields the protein CASSTLKQGAWETQYF.

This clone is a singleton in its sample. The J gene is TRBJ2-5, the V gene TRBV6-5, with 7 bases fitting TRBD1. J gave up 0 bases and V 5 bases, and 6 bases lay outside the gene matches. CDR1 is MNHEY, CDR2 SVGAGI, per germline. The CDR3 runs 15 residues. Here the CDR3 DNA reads TGTGCCAGCAGTCGGACAGGTGGGAACCAAGAGACCCAGTACTTC. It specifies CASSRTGGNQETQYF.

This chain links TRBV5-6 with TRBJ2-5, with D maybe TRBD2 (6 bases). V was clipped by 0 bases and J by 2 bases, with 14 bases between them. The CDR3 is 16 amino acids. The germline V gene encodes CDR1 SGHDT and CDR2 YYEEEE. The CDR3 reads CASSLVPAGSQETQYF. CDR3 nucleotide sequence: TGTGCCAGCAGCTTGGTCCCGGCGGGGTCTCAAGAGACCCAGTACTTC.

The CDR3: CASSLPGVNEKLFF. For the CDR3, the DNA is TGTGCCAGCAGCTTACCCGGGGTTAATGAAAAACTGTTTTTT. This chain joins TRBV7-9 and TRBJ1-4; D not certain. Germline V CDR1 and CDR2: SEHNR, FQNEAQ (reference sequence). Trimming removed 2 bases from V and 4 bases from J, with 8 bases in between. The CDR3 is 14 amino acids.

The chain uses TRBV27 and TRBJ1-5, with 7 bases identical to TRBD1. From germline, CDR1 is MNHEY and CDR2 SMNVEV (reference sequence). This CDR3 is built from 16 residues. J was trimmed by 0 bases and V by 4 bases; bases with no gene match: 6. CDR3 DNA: TGTGCCAGCAGTTCACAGGGGATACCTAGCAATCAGCCCCAGCATTTT. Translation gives CASSSQGIPSNQPQHF.

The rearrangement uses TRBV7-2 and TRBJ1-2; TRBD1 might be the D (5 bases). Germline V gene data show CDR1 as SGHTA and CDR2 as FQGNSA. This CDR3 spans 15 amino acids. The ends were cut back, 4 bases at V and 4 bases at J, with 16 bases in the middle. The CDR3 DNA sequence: TGTGCCAGCAGCTCTACGACCTACACAGGCTATGGCTACACCTTC. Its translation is CASSSTTYTGYGYTF. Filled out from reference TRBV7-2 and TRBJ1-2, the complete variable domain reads GAGVSQSPSNKVTEKGKDVELRCDPISGHTALYWYRQSLGQGLEFLIYFQGNSAPDKSGLPSDRFSAERTGGSVSTLTIQRTQQEDSAVYLCASSSTTYTGYGYTFGSGTRLTVV.

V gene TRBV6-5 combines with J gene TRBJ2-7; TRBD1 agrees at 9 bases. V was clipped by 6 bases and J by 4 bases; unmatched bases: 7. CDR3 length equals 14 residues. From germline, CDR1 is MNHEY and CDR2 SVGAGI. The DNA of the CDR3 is TGTGCCAGCAGCCCGACAGGGGGGCAATACGAGCAGTACTTC. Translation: CASSPTGGQYEQYF.

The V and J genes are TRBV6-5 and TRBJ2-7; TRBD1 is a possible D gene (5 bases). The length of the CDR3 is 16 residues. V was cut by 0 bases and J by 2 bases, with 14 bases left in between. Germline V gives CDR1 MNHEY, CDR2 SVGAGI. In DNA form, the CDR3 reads TGTGCCAGCAGTTACTCGACCGGAGTAGGGGCCTACGAGCAGTACTTC. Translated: CASSYSTGVGAYEQYF.

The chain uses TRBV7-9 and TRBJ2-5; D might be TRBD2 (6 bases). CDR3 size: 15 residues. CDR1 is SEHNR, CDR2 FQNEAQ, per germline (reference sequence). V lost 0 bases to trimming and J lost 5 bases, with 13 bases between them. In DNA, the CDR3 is TGTGCCAGCAGCTTAGCGGAGGGGCGCGGGGAGACCCAGTACTTC. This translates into CASSLAEGRGETQYF.

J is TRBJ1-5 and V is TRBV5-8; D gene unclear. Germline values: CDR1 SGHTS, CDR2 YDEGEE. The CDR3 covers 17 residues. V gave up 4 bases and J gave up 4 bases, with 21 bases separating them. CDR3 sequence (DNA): TGTGCCAGCAGCCTGGCTGGGGTCGGGGTTTGGAATCAGCCCCAGCATTTT. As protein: CASSLAGVGVWNQPQHF. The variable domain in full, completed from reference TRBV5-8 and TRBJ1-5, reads EAGVTQSPTHLIKTRGQQATLRCSPISGHTSVYWYQQALGLGLQFLLWYDEGEERNRGNFPPRFSGRQFPNYSSELNVNALELEDSALYLCASSLAGVGVWNQPQHFGDGTRLSIL.

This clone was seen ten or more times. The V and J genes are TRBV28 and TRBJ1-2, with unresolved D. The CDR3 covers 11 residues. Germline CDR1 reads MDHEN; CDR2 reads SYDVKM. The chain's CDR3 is CGALANYGYTF. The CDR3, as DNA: TGTGGGGCCTTAGCTAACTATGGCTACACCTTC.

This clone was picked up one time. CDR3 sequence (DNA): TGTGCCTGGAGTTGGGAGAGGGTCGGCCAGCCCCAGCATTTT. Protein sequence: CAWSWERVGQPQHF. The chain uses TRBV30 and TRBJ1-5; no clear D gene. Per the germline V gene, CDR1 is GTSNPN and CDR2 is SVGIG (reference sequence). V was cut by 2 bases and J by 7 bases, with 15 bases left in between. This CDR3 spans 14 amino acids.

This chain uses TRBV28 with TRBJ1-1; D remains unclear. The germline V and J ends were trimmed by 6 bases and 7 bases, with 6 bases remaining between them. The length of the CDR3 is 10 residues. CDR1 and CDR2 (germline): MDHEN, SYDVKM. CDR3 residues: CASRSNEAFF. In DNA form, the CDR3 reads TGTGCCAGCAGATCTAATGAAGCTTTCTTT.

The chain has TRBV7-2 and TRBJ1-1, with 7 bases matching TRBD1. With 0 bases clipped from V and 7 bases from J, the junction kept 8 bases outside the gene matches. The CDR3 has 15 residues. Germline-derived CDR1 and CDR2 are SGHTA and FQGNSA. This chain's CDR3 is CASSLARGGAGEAFF. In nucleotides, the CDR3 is TGTGCCAGCAGCTTAGCGCGAGGGGGCGCGGGTGAAGCTTTCTTT.

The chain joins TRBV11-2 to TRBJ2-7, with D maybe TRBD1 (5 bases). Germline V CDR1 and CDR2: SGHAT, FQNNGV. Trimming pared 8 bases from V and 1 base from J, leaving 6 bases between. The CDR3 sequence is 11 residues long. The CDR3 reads CASAGSYEQYF. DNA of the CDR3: TGTGCCAGCGCAGGGTCCTACGAGCAGTACTTC.

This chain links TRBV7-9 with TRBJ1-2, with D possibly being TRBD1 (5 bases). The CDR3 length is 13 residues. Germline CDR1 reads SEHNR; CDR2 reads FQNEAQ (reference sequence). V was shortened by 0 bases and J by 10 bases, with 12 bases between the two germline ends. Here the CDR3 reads CASSLAREKDYTF. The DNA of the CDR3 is TGTGCCAGCAGCTTAGCCAGGGAAAAGGACTACACCTTC.

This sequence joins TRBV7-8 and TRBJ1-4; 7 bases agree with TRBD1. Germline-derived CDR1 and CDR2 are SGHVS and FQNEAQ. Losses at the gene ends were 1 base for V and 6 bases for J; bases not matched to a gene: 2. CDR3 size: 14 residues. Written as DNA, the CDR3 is TGTGCCAGCAGCTTAGAAGGGGGCGATGAAAAACTGTTTTTT. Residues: CASSLEGGDEKLFF.

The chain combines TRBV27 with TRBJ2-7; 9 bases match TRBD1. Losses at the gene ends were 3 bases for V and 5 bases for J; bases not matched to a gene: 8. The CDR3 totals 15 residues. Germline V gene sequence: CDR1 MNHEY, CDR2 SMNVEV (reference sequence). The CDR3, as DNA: TGTGCCAGCAGTTTGATAACAGGGGGCTGGGACGAGCAGTACTTC. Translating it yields CASSLITGGWDEQYF.

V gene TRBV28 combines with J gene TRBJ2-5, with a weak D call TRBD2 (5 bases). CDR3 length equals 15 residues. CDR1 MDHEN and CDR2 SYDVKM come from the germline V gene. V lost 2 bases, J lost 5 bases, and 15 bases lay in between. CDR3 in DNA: TGTGCCAGCAGTTTAAAATCGGGGTACGGGGAGACCCAGTACTTC. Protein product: CASSLKSGYGETQYF.